This note documents a single T cell receptor (beta chain) sequence. The V gene lost 5 bases and the J gene lost 3 bases, with 4 bases spanning the gap. This CDR3 region has 11 residues. Germline CDR1 and CDR2: SGHVS and FNYEAQ. In the authors' workflow: Estimates of nucleated cell counts were drawn from the amplification of reference gene primers. The method was immunoSEQ multiplex PCR; TCRdb's version includes in-frame clones alone and lacks a portion of them. That table furnishes V, J and clone size, whereas the DNA furnished D and trimming. The table shows over 50,000 clones, with around four fifths occurring only once. This entry is derived from a study of blood T cell repertoires in COVID-19. Study overall: The samples span acute and convalescent COVID-19 from the United States, Italy and Spain. PBMCs, B-cell-depleted T cells, or T cells were the source of the cDNA or gDNA that made up the material.

The J gene is TRBJ2-5, the V gene TRBV7-6; the D is unclear. This receptor was taken from a man aged 70 or older with acute or convalescent COVID-19. The sequencing input was peripheral blood. The DNA of the CDR3 is TGTGCCAGCAGCAGCGAAGAGACCCAGTACTTC. Its translation is CASSSEETQYF.